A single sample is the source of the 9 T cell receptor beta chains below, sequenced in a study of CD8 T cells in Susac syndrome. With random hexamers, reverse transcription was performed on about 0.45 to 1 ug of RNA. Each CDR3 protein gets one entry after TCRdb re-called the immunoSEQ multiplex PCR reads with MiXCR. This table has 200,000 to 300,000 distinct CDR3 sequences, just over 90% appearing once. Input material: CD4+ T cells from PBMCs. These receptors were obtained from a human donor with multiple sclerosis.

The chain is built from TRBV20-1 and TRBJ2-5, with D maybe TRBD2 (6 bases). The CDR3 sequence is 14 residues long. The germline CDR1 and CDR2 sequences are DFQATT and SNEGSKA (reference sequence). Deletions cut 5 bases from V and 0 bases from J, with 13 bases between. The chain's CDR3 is CSAGPRGNQETQYF. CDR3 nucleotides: TGCAGTGCTGGCCCGCGGGGAAACCAAGAGACCCAGTACTTC.

Here the CDR3 DNA reads TGTGCTAGTGGTTTGGGACTAGCGGGGGGGCCGGGCAATGAGCAGTTCTTC. Amino acid sequence: CASGLGLAGGPGNEQFF. The genes are TRBV12-5 and TRBJ2-1, with 14 nucleotides matching TRBD2. Losses at the gene ends were 1 base for V and 6 bases for J; bases not matched to a gene: 5. Germline assignment: CDR1 LGHNT and CDR2 FRNRAP. The CDR3 has 17 amino acids.

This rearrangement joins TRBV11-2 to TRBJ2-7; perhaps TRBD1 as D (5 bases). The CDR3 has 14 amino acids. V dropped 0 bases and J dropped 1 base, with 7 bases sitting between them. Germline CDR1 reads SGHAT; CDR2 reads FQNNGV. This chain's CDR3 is CASSLERQSYEQYV. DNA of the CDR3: TGTGCCAGCAGCTTAGAAAGACAGTCCTACGAGCAGTACGTC.

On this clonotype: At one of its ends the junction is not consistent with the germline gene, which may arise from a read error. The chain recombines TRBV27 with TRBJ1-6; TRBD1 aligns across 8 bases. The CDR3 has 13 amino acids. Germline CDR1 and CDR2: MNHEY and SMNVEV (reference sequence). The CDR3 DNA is TGTGCCAGCCGGCGGACAGGGAATTCAGCCCTCCACTTT. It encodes CASRRTGNSALHF.

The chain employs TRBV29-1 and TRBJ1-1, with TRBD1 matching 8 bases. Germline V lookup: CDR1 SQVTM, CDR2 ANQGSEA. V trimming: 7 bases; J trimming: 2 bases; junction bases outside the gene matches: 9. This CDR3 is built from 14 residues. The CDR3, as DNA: TGCAGCGCTTCTAACAGGGGGACCAACACTGAAGCTTTCTTT. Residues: CSASNRGTNTEAFF.

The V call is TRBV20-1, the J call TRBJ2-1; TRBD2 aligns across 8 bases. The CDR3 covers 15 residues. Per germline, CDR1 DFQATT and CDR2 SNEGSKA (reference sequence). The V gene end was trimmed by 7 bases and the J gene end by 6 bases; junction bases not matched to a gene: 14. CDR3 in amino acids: CSGEWLAGKANEQFF. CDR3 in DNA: TGCAGTGGGGAATGGTTAGCGGGAAAAGCCAATGAGCAGTTCTTC.

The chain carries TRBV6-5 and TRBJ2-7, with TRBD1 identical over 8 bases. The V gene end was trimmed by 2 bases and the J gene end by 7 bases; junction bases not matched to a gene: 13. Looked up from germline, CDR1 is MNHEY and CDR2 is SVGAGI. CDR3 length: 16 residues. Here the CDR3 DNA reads TGTGCCAGCAGTTACCAGGGACAGGCGACACTCCAGGAGCAGTACTTC. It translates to CASSYQGQATLQEQYF.

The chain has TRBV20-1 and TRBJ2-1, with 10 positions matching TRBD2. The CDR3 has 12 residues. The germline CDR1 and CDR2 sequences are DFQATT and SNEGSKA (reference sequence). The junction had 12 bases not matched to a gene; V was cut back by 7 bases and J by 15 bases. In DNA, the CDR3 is TGCAGTGTTTCCAGCGGGGGGGACTTTCGGTTCTTC. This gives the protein CSVSSGGDFRFF.

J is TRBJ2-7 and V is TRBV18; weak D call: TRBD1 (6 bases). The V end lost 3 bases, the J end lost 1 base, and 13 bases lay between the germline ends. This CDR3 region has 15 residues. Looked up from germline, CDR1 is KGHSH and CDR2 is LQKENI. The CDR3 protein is CASSPVGQGSYEQYF. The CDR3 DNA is TGTGCCAGCTCACCGGTGGGGCAGGGGTCCTACGAGCAGTACTTC. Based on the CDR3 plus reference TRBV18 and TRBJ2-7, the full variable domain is NAGVMQNPRHLVRRRGQEARLRCSPMKGHSHVYWYRQLPEEGLKFMVYLQKENIIDESGMPKERFSAEFPKEGPSILRIQQVVRGDSAAYFCASSPVGQGSYEQYFGPGTRLTVT.